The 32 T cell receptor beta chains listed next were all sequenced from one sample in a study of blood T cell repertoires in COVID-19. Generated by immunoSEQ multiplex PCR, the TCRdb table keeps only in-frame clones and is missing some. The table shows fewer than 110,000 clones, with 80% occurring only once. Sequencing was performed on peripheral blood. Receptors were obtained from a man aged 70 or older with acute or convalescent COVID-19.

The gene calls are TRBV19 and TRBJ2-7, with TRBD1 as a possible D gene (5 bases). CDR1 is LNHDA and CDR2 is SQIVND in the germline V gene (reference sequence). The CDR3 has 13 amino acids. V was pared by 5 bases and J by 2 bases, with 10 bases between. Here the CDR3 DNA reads TGTGCCAGTAGTTCTAGGACAACCTACGAGCAGTACTTC. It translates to CASSSRTTYEQYF.

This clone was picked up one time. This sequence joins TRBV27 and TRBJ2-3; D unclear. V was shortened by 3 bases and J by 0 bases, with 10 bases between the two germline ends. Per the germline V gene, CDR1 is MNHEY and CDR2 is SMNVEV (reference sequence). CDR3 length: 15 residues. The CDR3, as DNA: TGTGCCAGCAGTTTTAGACAAAAAAGCACAGATACGCAGTATTTT. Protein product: CASSFRQKSTDTQYF.

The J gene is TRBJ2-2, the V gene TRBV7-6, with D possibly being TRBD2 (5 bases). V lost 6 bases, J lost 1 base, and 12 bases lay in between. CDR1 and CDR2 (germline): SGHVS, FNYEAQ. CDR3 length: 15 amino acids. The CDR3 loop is CASSSDLGNTGELFF. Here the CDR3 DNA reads TGTGCCAGCAGTTCGGACTTGGGGAACACCGGGGAGCTGTTTTTT.

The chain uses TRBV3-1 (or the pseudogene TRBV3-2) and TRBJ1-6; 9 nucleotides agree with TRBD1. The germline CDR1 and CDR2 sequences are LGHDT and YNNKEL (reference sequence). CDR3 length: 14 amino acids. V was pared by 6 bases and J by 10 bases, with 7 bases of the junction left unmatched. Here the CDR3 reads CASRSGTGLSPLHF. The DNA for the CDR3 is TGTGCCAGCAGGTCCGGGACAGGGCTCTCACCCCTCCACTTT.

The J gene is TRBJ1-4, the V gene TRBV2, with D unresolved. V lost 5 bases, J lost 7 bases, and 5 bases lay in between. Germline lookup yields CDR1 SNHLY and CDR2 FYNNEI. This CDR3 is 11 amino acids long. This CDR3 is CASSSGEKLFF. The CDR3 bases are TGTGCCAGCAGTTCCGGTGAAAAACTGTTTTTT.

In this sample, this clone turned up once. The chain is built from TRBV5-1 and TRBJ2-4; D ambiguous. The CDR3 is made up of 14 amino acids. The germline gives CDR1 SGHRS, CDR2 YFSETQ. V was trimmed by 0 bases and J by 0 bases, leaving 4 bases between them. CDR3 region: CASSLALAKNIQYF. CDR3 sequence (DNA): TGCGCCAGCAGCTTGGCCCTAGCCAAAAACATTCAGTACTTC. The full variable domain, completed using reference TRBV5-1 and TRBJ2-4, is KAGVTQTPRYLIKTRGQQVTLSCSPISGHRSVSWYQQTPGQGLQFLFEYFSETQRNKGNFPGRFSGRQFSNSRSEMNVSTLELGDSALYLCASSLALAKNIQYFGAGTRLSVL.

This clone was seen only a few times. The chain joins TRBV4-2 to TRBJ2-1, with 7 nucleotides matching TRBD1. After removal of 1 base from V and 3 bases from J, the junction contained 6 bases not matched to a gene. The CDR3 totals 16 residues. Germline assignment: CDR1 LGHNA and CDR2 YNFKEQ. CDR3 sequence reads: CASSQVADRSYNEQFF. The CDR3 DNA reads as TGTGCCAGCAGCCAAGTCGCGGACAGGAGCTACAATGAGCAGTTCTTC.

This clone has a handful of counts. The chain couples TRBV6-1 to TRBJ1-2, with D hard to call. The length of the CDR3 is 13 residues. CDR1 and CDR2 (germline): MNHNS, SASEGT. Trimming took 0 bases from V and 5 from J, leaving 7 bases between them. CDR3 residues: CASSEAAEYGYTF. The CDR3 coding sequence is TGTGCCAGCAGTGAAGCCGCAGAATATGGCTACACCTTC.

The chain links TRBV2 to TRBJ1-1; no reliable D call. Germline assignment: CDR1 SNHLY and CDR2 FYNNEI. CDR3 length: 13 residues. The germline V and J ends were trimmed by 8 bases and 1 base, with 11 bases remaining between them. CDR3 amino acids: CASGSRENTEAFF. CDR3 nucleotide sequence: TGTGCCAGCGGGAGTAGGGAGAACACTGAAGCTTTCTTT.

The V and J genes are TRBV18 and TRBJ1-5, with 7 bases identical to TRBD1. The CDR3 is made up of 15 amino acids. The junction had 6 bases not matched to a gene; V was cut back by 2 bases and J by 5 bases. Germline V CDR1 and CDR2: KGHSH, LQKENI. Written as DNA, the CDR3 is TGTGCCAGCTCACCAAGCCAGGGGGGCGATCAGCCCCAGCATTTT. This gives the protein CASSPSQGGDQPQHF.

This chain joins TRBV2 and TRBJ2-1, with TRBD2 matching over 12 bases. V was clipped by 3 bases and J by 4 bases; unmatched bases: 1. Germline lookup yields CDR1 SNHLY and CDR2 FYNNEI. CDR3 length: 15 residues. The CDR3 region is CASSDLAGGYNEQFF. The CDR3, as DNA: TGTGCCAGCAGTGACCTAGCGGGGGGGTACAATGAGCAGTTCTTC.

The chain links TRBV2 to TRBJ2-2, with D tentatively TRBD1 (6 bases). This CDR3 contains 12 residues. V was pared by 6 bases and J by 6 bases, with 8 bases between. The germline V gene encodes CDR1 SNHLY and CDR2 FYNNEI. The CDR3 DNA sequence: TGTGCCAGCAGCCAGGGGCCCGGGGAGCTGTTTTTT. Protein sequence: CASSQGPGELFF.

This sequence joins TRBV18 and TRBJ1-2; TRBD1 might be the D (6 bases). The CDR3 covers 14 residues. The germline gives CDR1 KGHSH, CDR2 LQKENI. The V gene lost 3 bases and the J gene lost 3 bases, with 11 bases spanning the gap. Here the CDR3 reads CASSPSQGHYGYTF. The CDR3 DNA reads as TGTGCCAGCTCACCGTCTCAGGGGCACTATGGCTACACCTTC.

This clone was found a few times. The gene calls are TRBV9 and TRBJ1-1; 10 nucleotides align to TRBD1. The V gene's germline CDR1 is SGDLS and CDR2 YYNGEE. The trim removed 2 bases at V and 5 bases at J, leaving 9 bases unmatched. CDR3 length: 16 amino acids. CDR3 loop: CASSVDRGRRRTEAFF. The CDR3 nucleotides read TGTGCCAGCAGCGTTGACAGGGGGCGAAGAAGGACTGAAGCTTTCTTT.

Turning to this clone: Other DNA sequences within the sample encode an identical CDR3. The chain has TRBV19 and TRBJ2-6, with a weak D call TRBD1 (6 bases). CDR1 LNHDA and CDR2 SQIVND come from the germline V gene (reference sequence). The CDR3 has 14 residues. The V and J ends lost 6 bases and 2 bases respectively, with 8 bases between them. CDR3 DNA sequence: TGTGCCAGTAGACAGGGAGCTGGGGCCAACGTCCTGACTTTC. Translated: CASRQGAGANVLTF.

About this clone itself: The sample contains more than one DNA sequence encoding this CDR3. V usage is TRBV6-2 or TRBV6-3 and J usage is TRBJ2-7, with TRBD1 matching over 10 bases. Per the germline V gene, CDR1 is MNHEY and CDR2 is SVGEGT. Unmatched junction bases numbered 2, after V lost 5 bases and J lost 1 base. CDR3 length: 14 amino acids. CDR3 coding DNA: TGTGCCAGCAGTCGGGGACAGGGGTCCTACGAGCAGTACTTC. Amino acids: CASSRGQGSYEQYF.

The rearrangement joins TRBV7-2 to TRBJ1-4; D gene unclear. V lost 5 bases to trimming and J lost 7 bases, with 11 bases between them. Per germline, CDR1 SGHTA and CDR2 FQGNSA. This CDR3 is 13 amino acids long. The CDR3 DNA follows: TGTGCCAGCAGCCCCAGAGGGAGTGAAAAACTGTTTTTT. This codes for CASSPRGSEKLFF.

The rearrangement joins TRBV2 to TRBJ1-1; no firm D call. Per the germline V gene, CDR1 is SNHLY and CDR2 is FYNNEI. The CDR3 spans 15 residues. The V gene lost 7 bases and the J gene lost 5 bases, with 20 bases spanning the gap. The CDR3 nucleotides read TGTGCCAGCACCGAAAGAGAGGGCCCCGGGACTGAAGCTTTCTTT. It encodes CASTEREGPGTEAFF.

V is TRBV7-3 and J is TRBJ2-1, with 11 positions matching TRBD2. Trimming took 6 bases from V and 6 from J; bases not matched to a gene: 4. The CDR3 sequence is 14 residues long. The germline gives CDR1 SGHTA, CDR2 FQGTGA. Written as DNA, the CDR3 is TGTGCCAGCAGGGGGACTAGCGGTGGCAATGAGCAGTTCTTC. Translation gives CASRGTSGGNEQFF.

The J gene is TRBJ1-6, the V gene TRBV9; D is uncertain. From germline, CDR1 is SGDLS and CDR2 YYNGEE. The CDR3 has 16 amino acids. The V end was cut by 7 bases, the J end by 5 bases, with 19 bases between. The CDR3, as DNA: TGTGCCAGCTGCTCAAGCAGCGGATTTGATAATTCACCCCTCCACTTT. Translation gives CASCSSSGFDNSPLHF.

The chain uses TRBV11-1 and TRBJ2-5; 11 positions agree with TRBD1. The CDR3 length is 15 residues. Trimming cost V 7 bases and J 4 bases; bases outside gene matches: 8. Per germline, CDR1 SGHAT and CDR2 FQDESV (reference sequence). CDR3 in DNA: TGTGCCAGCACCCTAGGACAGGGGGCGGGAGAGACCCAGTACTTC. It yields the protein CASTLGQGAGETQYF.

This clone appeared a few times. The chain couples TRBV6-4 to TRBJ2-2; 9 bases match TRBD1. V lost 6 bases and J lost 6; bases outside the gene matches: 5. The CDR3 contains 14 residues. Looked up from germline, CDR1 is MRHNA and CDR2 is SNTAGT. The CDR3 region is CASSAGTGPGELFF. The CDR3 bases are TGTGCCAGCAGCGCCGGGACAGGGCCCGGGGAGCTGTTTTTT.

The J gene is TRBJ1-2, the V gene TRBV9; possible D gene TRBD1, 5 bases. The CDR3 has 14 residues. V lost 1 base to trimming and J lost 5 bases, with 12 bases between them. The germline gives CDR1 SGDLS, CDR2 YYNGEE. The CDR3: CASSVRSGSYGYTF. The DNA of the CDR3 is TGTGCCAGCAGCGTAAGGTCAGGGTCTTATGGCTACACCTTC.

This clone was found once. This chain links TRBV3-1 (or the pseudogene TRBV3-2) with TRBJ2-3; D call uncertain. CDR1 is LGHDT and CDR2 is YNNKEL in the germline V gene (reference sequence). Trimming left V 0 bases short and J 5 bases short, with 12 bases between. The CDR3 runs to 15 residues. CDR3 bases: TGTGCCAGCAGCCAAGATCCCCCACCTAGAGATACGCAGTATTTT. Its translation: CASSQDPPPRDTQYF.

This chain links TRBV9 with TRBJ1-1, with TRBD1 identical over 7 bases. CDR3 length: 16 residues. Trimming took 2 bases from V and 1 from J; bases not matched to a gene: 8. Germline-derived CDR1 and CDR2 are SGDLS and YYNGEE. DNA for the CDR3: TGTGCCAGCAGCGTCGATCCGGGACAGACGAACACTGAAGCTTTCTTT. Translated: CASSVDPGQTNTEAFF.

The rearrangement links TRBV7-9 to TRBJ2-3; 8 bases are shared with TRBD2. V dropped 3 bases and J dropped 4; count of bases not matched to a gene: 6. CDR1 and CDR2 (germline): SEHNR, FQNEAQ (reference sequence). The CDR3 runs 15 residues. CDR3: CASSFGGAGSDTQYF. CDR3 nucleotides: TGTGCCAGCAGCTTCGGGGGGGCCGGTTCAGATACGCAGTATTTT.

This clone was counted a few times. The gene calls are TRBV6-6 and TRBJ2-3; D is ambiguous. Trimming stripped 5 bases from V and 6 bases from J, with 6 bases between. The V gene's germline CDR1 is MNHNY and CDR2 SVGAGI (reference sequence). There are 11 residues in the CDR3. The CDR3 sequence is CASSTLDTQYF. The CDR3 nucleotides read TGTGCCAGCAGTACTTTGGATACGCAGTATTTT.

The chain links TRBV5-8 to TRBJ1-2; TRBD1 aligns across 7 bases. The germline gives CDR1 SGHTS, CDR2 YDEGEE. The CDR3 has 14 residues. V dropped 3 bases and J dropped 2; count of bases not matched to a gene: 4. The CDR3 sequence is CASSSGQLNYGYTF. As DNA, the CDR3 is TGTGCCAGCAGCTCGGGACAGCTAAACTATGGCTACACCTTC. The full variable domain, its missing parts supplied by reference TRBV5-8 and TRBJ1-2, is EAGVTQSPTHLIKTRGQQATLRCSPISGHTSVYWYQQALGLGLQFLLWYDEGEERNRGNFPPRFSGRQFPNYSSELNVNALELEDSALYLCASSSGQLNYGYTFGSGTRLTVV.

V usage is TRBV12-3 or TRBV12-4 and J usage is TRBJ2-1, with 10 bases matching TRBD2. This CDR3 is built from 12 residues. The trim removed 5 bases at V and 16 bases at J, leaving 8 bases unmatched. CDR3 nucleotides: TGTGCCAGCAGTCCACAGCGGGGGGGCCATTTCTTC. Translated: CASSPQRGGHFF.

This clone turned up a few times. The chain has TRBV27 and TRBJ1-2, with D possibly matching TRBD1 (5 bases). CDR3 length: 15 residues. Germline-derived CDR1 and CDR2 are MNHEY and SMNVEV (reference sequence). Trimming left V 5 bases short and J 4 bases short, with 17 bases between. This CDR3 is CASSQLRDSGYGYTF. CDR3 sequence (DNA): TGTGCCAGCAGTCAGCTTAGGGACTCGGGCTATGGCTACACCTTC.

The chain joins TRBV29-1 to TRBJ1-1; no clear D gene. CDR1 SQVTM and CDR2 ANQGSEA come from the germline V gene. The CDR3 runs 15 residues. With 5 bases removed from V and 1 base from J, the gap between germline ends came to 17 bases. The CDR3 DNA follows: TGCAGCGTTATCGGACTAGGGTCGAGGAACACTGAAGCTTTCTTT. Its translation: CSVIGLGSRNTEAFF.

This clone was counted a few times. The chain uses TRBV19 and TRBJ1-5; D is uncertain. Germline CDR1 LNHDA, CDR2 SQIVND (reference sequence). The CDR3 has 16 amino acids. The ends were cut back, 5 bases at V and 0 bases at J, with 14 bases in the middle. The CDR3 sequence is CASSAPRQVSNQPQHF. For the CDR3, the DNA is TGTGCCAGTAGTGCCCCCCGACAAGTTAGCAATCAGCCCCAGCATTTT.